Listed here is a single TCR beta chain. Germline CDR1 is LNHDA and CDR2 is SQIVND (reference sequence). The V end lost 6 bases, the J end lost 0 bases, and 18 bases lay between the germline ends. The CDR3 length is 17 residues. These data are taken from a study of preoperative IRX-2 immunotherapy in early breast cancer. The treatment is: preoperative locoregional IRX-2 cytokine immunotherapy. This phase Ib study tested locoregional IRX-2 cytokine immunotherapy given before surgery. Sequenced by immunoSEQ multiplex PCR; TCRdb stores in-frame clones only, minus some. The table lists 3,000 to 4,000 clones, around 69% of them singletons.

The rearrangement uses TRBV19 and TRBJ1-5; the D is unclear. The sequence was collected from a human donor with breast cancer. Specimen: tumor tissue, collected after IRX-2 immunotherapy. The CDR3 region has the DNA TGTGCCAGTAGGAGGTTAGGTAGCGGGTATAGCAATCAGCCCCAGCATTTT. Translating it yields CASRRLGSGYSNQPQHF.